This T cell receptor (beta chain) was documented in a study of human T cells and chemical hapten exposure. This clonotype has at least ten counts. Its antigen is unidentified. As for time point: patch test 2, 6 weeks after DPC sensitization. The treatment is: therapeutic diphenylcyclopropenone sensitization with weekly scalp DPC. V lost 3 bases, J lost 4 bases, and 11 bases lay in between. The CDR3 sequence is 14 residues long. Germline CDR1 and CDR2: SGHTA and FQGNSA. Overall study findings and caveats: With DPC sensitization, TCRs exceeding 1 in 1000 frequency showed no change.

In TCRdb, the RACE reads were re-called with MiXCR into one record per CDR3 protein. The top ten clones hold under 7% of a sample with under 450,000 distinct CDR3 sequences, nearly 6.5% of them seen once. The receptor's source is a woman between 18 and 29 years old with alopecia areata. Some clones in this sample may be carry-over from other donors' samples. The sequences come from whole blood, collected in connection with sensitization to the hapten diphenylcyclopropenone (DPC). The V and J genes are TRBV7-2 and TRBJ2-3; a possible D gene is TRBD2 (6 bases). CDR3 in amino acids: CASSLGTPPDTQYF. The CDR3 nucleotides are TGTGCCAGCAGCTTGGGGACTCCCCCAGATACGCAGTATTTT. The full variable domain, its missing parts supplied by reference TRBV7-2 and TRBJ2-3, is GAGVSQSPSNKVTEKGKDVELRCDPISGHTALYWYRQSLGQGLEFLIYFQGNSAPDKSGLPSDRFSAERTGGSVSTLTIQRTQQEDSAVYLCASSLGTPPDTQYFGPGTRLTVL.